This T cell receptor (beta chain) appears in the sequencing data of a study of identical twins. The study's findings and limits: The study reached conclusions through statistical analysis that was cross-sectional, not following the same donors. Sharing of beta out-of-frame sequences by twins showed a weaker excess. Memory repertoires showed no such pattern, whereas abundant cord blood beta clonotypes carried fewer insertions.

The germline V gene encodes CDR1 SGHDN and CDR2 FVKESK. V was trimmed by 0 bases and J by 9 bases, leaving 15 bases between them. CDR3 length equals 14 residues. Each donor (without exception) was a healthy Caucasian. TCRdb re-analysed the 5' RACE reads in MiXCR, keeping a single row per CDR3 protein. The sample carries approximately 600,000 distinct CDR3 sequences, roughly 6.6% recorded once. This clonotype was found many times. Its antigen is currently unknown. These same records also appear under a second study, on yellow fever vaccine responses in identical twins.

This chain connects TRBV14 to TRBJ2-7; weak D call: TRBD2 (5 bases). The receptor comes from a woman between 18 and 29 years old in good health. Sequencing was carried out using PBMCs. In nucleotides, the CDR3 is TGTGCCAGCAGCCAAGATCACCTACTCGGAGGGCAGTACTTC. It yields the protein CASSQDHLLGGQYF. The full variable domain, rest sourced from reference TRBV14 and TRBJ2-7, is EAGVTQFPSHSVIEKGQTVTLRCDPISGHDNLYWYRRVMGKEIKFLLHFVKESKQDESGMPNNRFLAERTGGTYSTLKVQPAELEDSGVYFCASSQDHLLGGQYFGPGTRLTVT.